The clone carrying this T cell receptor (beta chain) was seen ten or more times. The antigen is unknown. This specimen belongs to a study of T cell repertoires in cytomegalovirus infection. Using its own MiXCR run on the reads, TCRdb lists one record per CDR3 protein. The sample holds about 920,000 distinct CDR3 sequences, roughly 30% seen once. Germline V gene sequence: CDR1 SGHVS, CDR2 FQNEAQ. With 8 bases clipped from V and 6 bases from J, the junction kept 6 bases outside the gene matches. This CDR3 has 12 amino acids. The sample consisted of cultured CD8+ T cells from PBMCs, taken from culture after CMV antigen stimulation. This sequence joins TRBV7-8 and TRBJ2-7, with 8 bases aligning to TRBD2. This TCR was sampled from a human donor in good health (CMV status not recorded). Some clones in this sample may be carry-over from other donors' samples. The CDR3 region is CASSPGGVEQYF. The DNA for the CDR3 is TGTGCCAGCTCCCCGGGGGGGGTCGAGCAGTACTTC. The full variable domain, with the rest looked up from reference TRBV7-8 and TRBJ2-7, is GAGVSQSPRYKVAKRGQDVALRCDPISGHVSLFWYQQALGQGPEFLTYFQNEAQLDKSGLPSDRFFAERPEGSVSTLKIQRTQQEDSAVYLCASSPGGVEQYFGPGTRLTVT.